The 4 T cell receptor beta chains listed next were all sequenced from one sample in a study of Ad26.COV2.S vaccination and SARS-CoV-2 variants. Profiled with immunoSEQ multiplex PCR; TCRdb holds only in-frame clones, not every one. The sample has about 350,000 clones; more than 85% are singletons. Treatment here: around 19 received Ad26.COV2.S at low or high dose, single or two shots; 5 received placebo; per-sample allocation not given. Samples came from day 63 after the first vaccine or placebo injection. The source was peripheral blood, collected in a trial of Ad26.COV2.S vaccine versus placebo. These receptors were obtained from a person between 18 and 60 years old who received the Ad26.COV2.S COVID-19 vaccine or a placebo.

This rearrangement joins TRBV24-1 to TRBJ2-5, with 8 bases that match TRBD2. Losses at the gene ends were 8 bases for V and 5 bases for J; bases not matched to a gene: 6. This CDR3 has 13 amino acids. CDR1 and CDR2 (germline): KGHDR, SFDVKD. For the CDR3, the DNA is TGTGCCACCAACGGGGGGGCGAGCGAGACCCAGTACTTC. Its translation is CATNGGASETQYF.

The sample holds one count of this clone. The gene calls are TRBV7-9 and TRBJ1-4, with a possible D match to TRBD1 (5 bases). Germline V gives CDR1 SEHNR, CDR2 FQNEAQ (reference sequence). V dropped 4 bases and J dropped 2 bases, with 17 bases sitting between them. This CDR3 has 17 amino acids. The CDR3 here is CASSSGRGGVTNEKLFF. CDR3 nucleotides: TGTGCCAGCAGCTCGGGGCGTGGAGGGGTCACTAATGAAAAACTGTTTTTT.

The genes are TRBV5-4 and TRBJ1-1; TRBD1 is a possible D gene (6 bases). Germline values: CDR1 SGHNT, CDR2 YYREEE (reference sequence). The CDR3 sequence is 14 residues long. V lost 2 bases to trimming and J lost 0 bases, with 8 bases between them. Written as DNA, the CDR3 is TGTGCCAGCAGCTTACAGGGCGTGAACACTGAAGCTTTCTTT. It is translated as CASSLQGVNTEAFF.

V and J are TRBV4-2 and TRBJ1-3, with 8 positions matching TRBD1. The CDR3 loop spans 15 amino acids. In germline, CDR1 is LGHNA, CDR2 YNFKEQ. V was pared by 3 bases and J by 3 bases, with 4 bases of the junction left unmatched. DNA for the CDR3: TGTGCCAGCAGCCAGGCACAGGGGGTTGGAAACACCATATATTTT. Its translation is CASSQAQGVGNTIYF.